This T cell receptor (beta chain) came from a study of blood T cell repertoires in COVID-19 (dated by TCRdb to 2018 to 2021). About the study as a whole: Samples covering the acute and convalescent phases of COVID-19 were provided by collaborators in the United States, Italy and Spain. The prospective study material was composed of cDNA or gDNA derived from T cells, B-cell-depleted T cells, or PBMCs. Deeply sampled blood TCRbeta repertoires from subjects exposed to, actively infected with, or recovered from COVID-19 were included in the dataset. A freely available public database, intended as a resource for researchers studying the immune response to SARS-CoV-2, is where the repertoires were released. Samples came from the ongoing ImmuneRACE study (first 160 participants) plus 1,254 subjects from 6 global collaborators. Nearly every sample came with metadata listing a de-identified subject ID, COVID-19 status, age in years and sex. HLA class I and class II types, where available, came from metadata supplied by the sample provider rather than from assay-based typing. What the authors observed across the whole study: How much clinical and demographic metadata was included differed by source and by participant, and the metadata was provided uncurated.

The immunoSEQ Assay, a bias-controlled multiplex PCR, was used to amplify TCRbeta CDR3 regions from genomic DNA. For the original study's pipeline: The number of nucleated cells in each sample was estimated from the amplification of reference gene primers within the assay. To quantify the absolute abundance of each unique TCRbeta CDR3 rearrangement, sequence reads were collapsed and filtered. For each sample, productive Simpson clonality was calculated as the square root of Simpson's diversity index across productive rearrangements. Here the immuneACCESS table is served through TCRdb, limited to in-frame sequences with V and J called. Missing clones are a known gap in these copies; in checked studies unresolved V genes cover under half, and the rest lacks a known reason. V and J calls and clone size follow that table, whereas D and trimming were derived from the DNA. The sample table holds some 150,000 clones, of which under 90% were seen once. Over 7.5% of the sample comes from the top ten.

Whole blood was collected in K2EDTA tubes by collaborating institutions according to the institutions' own protocols. For TCRbeta analysis, collaborators shipped samples as frozen whole blood, isolated PBMCs, or DNA extracted from either of those sample types. The junction shows trimming of 3 bases on V and 2 bases on J, and the gene matches do not reach 1 base of it. The CDR3 contains 14 residues, cysteine and phenylalanine counted. The sequence is cut down to CDR3 DNA, 42 bases in frame from base 1. Sequences SGHRS (CDR1) and YFSETQ (CDR2) are obtained from the germline V gene. This clone was seen a handful of times. Its antigen remains undetermined. No base qualities exist here, and no much larger clone lies one base off it.

Recombination joined TRBV5-1 with TRBJ1-3; TRBD1 agrees with 8 junctional bases. Sequencing used peripheral blood. The receptor's source is an elderly woman in a cohort sampled during active or convalescent COVID-19. Here the CDR3 is given as CASSSTGAGNTIYF. The nucleotides are TGCGCCAGCAGCTCGACAGGGGCTGGAAACACCATATATTTT.